The 29 T cell receptor beta chains listed next were all sequenced from one sample in a study of shared clonotypes between healthy human individuals. The data were produced by immunoSEQ multiplex PCR, yet TCRdb's version contains in-frame clones alone and is incomplete. The table lists some 490,000 clones, 70% to 85% of them singletons. Material: PBMCs. Source of these receptors: a woman between 40 and 55 years old in good health. Some clones in this sample may be carry-over from other donors' samples.

The CDR3 bases are TGTGCCAGCAGTCCCGACGAGGTCGAGCAGTACTTC. Translation gives CASSPDEVEQYF. V and J are TRBV28 and TRBJ2-7; unclear D gene. The V and J ends lost 5 bases and 6 bases respectively, with 11 bases between them. Germline CDR1 is MDHEN and CDR2 is SYDVKM. The CDR3 has 12 amino acids.

The J gene is TRBJ2-7, the V gene TRBV11-2; D is possibly TRBD2 (7 bases). The V gene's germline CDR1 is SGHAT and CDR2 FQNNGV. CDR3 length: 14 amino acids. Trimming shortened V by 6 bases and J by 2 bases, and 14 bases separated the two germline ends. The CDR3 nucleotides read TGTGCCAGCAGAAGGGGGGGCGGGACCTACGAGCAGTACTTC. It is translated as CASRRGGGTYEQYF.

A note on this clone: Other DNA sequences in this specimen translate into the identical CDR3. The rearrangement joins TRBV30 to TRBJ1-5, with D uncertain. Trimming removed 1 base at V and 7 bases at J, with 11 bases between. The CDR3 runs 13 residues. The V gene's germline CDR1 is GTSNPN and CDR2 SVGIG (reference sequence). CDR3 residues: CAWSASMDQPQHF. As DNA, the CDR3 is TGTGCCTGGAGTGCGTCCATGGACCAGCCCCAGCATTTT.

This chain connects TRBV2 to TRBJ2-7, with 9 bases matching TRBD1. Trimming removed 4 bases from V and 4 bases from J; junction bases left unmatched: 5. The CDR3 totals 14 residues. Germline V gene lookup returns CDR1 SNHLY and CDR2 FYNNEI. The CDR3 DNA reads as TGTGCCAGCAGTGCCGGGACAGGGATTTACGAGCAGTACTTC. Protein product: CASSAGTGIYEQYF.

This chain links TRBV4-1 with TRBJ1-2, with D unresolved. The V gene lost 3 bases and the J gene lost 5 bases, with 4 bases spanning the gap. This CDR3 region has 11 residues. The germline gives CDR1 MGHRA, CDR2 YSYEKL. CDR3 protein: CASSHPYGYTF. The CDR3 DNA reads as TGCGCCAGCAGCCACCCATATGGCTACACCTTC.

V is TRBV7-9 and J is TRBJ2-1, with 11 positions matching TRBD2. The V and J ends lost 7 bases and 4 bases, in that order; junction bases with no gene match: 6. The CDR3 has 15 residues. Germline values: CDR1 SEHNR, CDR2 FQNEAQ (reference sequence). The CDR3 DNA follows: TGTGCCAGCACCTCGGGACTAGCGGTGTACAATGAGCAGTTCTTC. This gives the protein CASTSGLAVYNEQFF.

The J gene is TRBJ2-2, the V gene TRBV19; a possible D gene is TRBD2 (6 bases). Germline loops: CDR1 LNHDA, CDR2 SQIVND (reference sequence). The V end was cut by 5 bases, the J end by 2 bases, with 12 bases between. The CDR3 is 15 residues long. CDR3 DNA: TGTGCCAGTAGTCGTCGCGGGGTTAACACCGGGGAGCTGTTTTTT. It specifies CASSRRGVNTGELFF.

The rearrangement uses TRBV6-6 and TRBJ1-6; D may be TRBD1 (5 bases). V gave up 7 bases and J gave up 14 bases, with 12 bases separating them. Germline CDR1 and CDR2: MNHNY and SVGAGI (reference sequence). CDR3 size: 11 residues. The CDR3 DNA reads as TGTGCCAGCACCCAAGGGGTATCCCTCCACTTT. Residues: CASTQGVSLHF.

V and J are TRBV27 and TRBJ2-3; D might be TRBD2 (6 bases). The CDR3 consists of 15 residues. Per the germline V gene, CDR1 is MNHEY and CDR2 is SMNVEV (reference sequence). V was cut by 5 bases and J by 8 bases, with 20 bases left in between. This CDR3 is CASSPGAAVQGTQYF. CDR3 sequence (DNA): TGTGCCAGCAGTCCGGGAGCAGCAGTGCAGGGTACGCAGTATTTT.

The chain couples TRBV27 to TRBJ2-1, with D possibly TRBD2 on 5 matching bases. With 5 bases removed from V and 5 bases from J, the gap between germline ends came to 19 bases. From germline, CDR1 is MNHEY and CDR2 SMNVEV (reference sequence). This CDR3 has 16 amino acids. The chain's CDR3 is CASSVLAGGLNNEQFF. DNA of the CDR3: TGTGCCAGCAGTGTACTGGCTGGCGGGCTAAACAATGAGCAGTTCTTC.

In regard to this clone: Distinct nucleotide sequences in the sample also encode this CDR3. The chain links TRBV10-3 to TRBJ2-3; D gene unclear. V gave up 2 bases and J gave up 3 bases, with 6 bases separating them. The germline V gene encodes CDR1 ENHRY and CDR2 SYGVKD. This CDR3 contains 13 residues. This chain's CDR3 is CAISEPRTDTQYF. CDR3 DNA sequence: TGTGCCATCAGTGAGCCCCGGACAGATACGCAGTATTTT.

This clone has just one count. The chain joins TRBV2 to TRBJ1-1; perhaps TRBD1 as D (6 bases). With 8 bases removed from V and 1 base from J, the gap between germline ends came to 20 bases. CDR3 length equals 16 residues. Per germline, CDR1 SNHLY and CDR2 FYNNEI. CDR3 DNA: TGTGCCAGCGGGGGGCTTCCGGGACGCAGGAACACTGAAGCTTTCTTT. This translates into CASGGLPGRRNTEAFF.

A single count supports this clone. For the CDR3, the DNA is TGTGCCAGCAGCTTGACAGAAAACAATGAGCAGTTCTTC. Encoded protein: CASSLTENNEQFF. J is TRBJ2-1 and V is TRBV11-3; possibly TRBD1 for D (5 bases). Trimming shortened V by 3 bases and J by 5 bases, and 8 bases separated the two germline ends. This CDR3 has 13 amino acids. Germline CDR1 and CDR2: SGHNT and YENEEA.

The chain joins TRBV13 to TRBJ2-3; D could derive from TRBD1 or TRBD2 (7 bases each). V lost 5 bases and J lost 2, with 17 bases in between. The V gene's germline CDR1 is PRHDT and CDR2 FYEKMQ (reference sequence). The length of the CDR3 is 16 residues. The CDR3 is CASSPGGGGLTDTQYF. In DNA form, the CDR3 reads TGTGCCAGCAGCCCCGGGGGAGGGGGCCTCACAGATACGCAGTATTTT.

This chain connects TRBV7-8 to TRBJ1-5, with 9 bases that match TRBD1. V gave up 4 bases and J gave up 6 bases; unmatched junction bases: 7. Looked up from germline, CDR1 is SGHVS and CDR2 is FQNEAQ. The CDR3 length is 15 residues. CDR3 amino acids: CASSSTRTGVQPQHF. CDR3 sequence (DNA): TGTGCCAGCAGCTCAACGAGGACAGGGGTTCAGCCCCAGCATTTT.

This clone showed up just once. The chain is built from TRBV25-1 and TRBJ1-3, with a tentative D call TRBD1 (5 bases). The germline V gene has CDR1 MGHDK and CDR2 SYGVNS. This CDR3 contains 16 residues. Trimming stripped 1 base from V and 0 bases from J, with 10 bases between. CDR3 sequence (DNA): TGTGCCAGCAGTGAATGGGGACGGACCTCTGGAAACACCATATATTTT. The encoded protein is CASSEWGRTSGNTIYF.

This clone was recorded once. The chain joins TRBV13 to TRBJ2-7, with 9 bases matching TRBD1. The length of the CDR3 is 15 residues. Germline V lookup: CDR1 PRHDT, CDR2 FYEKMQ (reference sequence). V lost 1 base, J lost 5 bases, and 6 bases stayed unmatched. Here the CDR3 reads CASSLAPDRGHEQYF. The DNA of the CDR3 is TGTGCCAGCAGCTTAGCTCCGGACAGGGGCCACGAGCAGTACTTC. The entire variable domain, with the rest obtained from reference TRBV13 and TRBJ2-7, is as follows: AAGVIQSPRHLIKEKRETATLKCYPIPRHDTVYWYQQGPGQDPQFLISFYEKMQSDKGSIPDRFSAQQFSDYHSELNMSSLELGDSALYFCASSLAPDRGHEQYFGPGTRLTVT.

The rearrangement links TRBV11-3 to TRBJ2-2; no definite D call. Per the germline V gene, CDR1 is SGHNT and CDR2 is YENEEA. CDR3 length: 13 residues. The ends were cut back, 1 base at V and 4 bases at J, with 4 bases in the middle. The chain's CDR3 is CASSLVRTGELFF. CDR3 nucleotides: TGTGCCAGCAGCTTAGTTCGCACCGGGGAGCTGTTTTTT. The whole variable domain, filled in from reference TRBV11-3 and TRBJ2-2, reads EAGVVQSPRYKIIEKKQPVAFWCNPISGHNTLYWYLQNLGQGPELLIRYENEEAVDDSQLPKDRFSAERLKGVDSTLKIQPAELGDSAVYLCASSLVRTGELFFGEGSRLTVL.

The chain uses TRBV5-1 and TRBJ1-5; D is uncertain. V was pared by 2 bases and J by 3 bases, with 9 bases between. The CDR3 is 14 amino acids. Per the germline V gene, CDR1 is SGHRS and CDR2 is YFSETQ. The CDR3 DNA follows: TGCGCCAGCAGCTTAGAGGGAAACAATCAGCCCCAGCATTTT. Translated: CASSLEGNNQPQHF.

Turning to this clone: Without the conserved terminal phenylalanine or tryptophan, this CDR3 likely stems from a read error. The chain couples TRBV30 to TRBJ1-2; TRBD1 aligns across 8 bases. CDR3 size: 14 residues. Germline V gives CDR1 GTSNPN, CDR2 SVGIG (reference sequence). J was trimmed by 3 bases and V by 0 bases; bases with no gene match: 3. The CDR3 is CAWSVQGADYGYTL. The CDR3 DNA follows: TGTGCCTGGAGTGTCCAGGGGGCTGACTATGGCTACACCTTA.

The chain combines TRBV7-2 with TRBJ2-6, with D perhaps matching TRBD2 (5 bases). This CDR3 comprises 18 residues. Trimming removed 5 bases at V and 5 bases at J, with 22 bases between. CDR1 SGHTA and CDR2 FQGNSA come from the germline V gene. In DNA form, the CDR3 reads TGTGCCAGCAGCCTCTCTGGCCTTGGGAGAGGGAGGGCCAACGTCCTGACTTTC. Protein: CASSLSGLGRGRANVLTF.

This clone appeared once. This sequence joins TRBV19 and TRBJ2-1; TRBD2 matches 7 bases. Germline assignment: CDR1 LNHDA and CDR2 SQIVND (reference sequence). The ends lost 3 bases at V and 10 bases at J; junction bases unmatched: 9. The CDR3 length is 14 residues. This chain's CDR3 is CASSMPSTSTEQFF. The CDR3 nucleotides are TGTGCCAGTAGTATGCCCTCGACTAGCACGGAGCAGTTCTTC.

This chain connects TRBV5-1 to TRBJ2-2; perhaps D is TRBD1 or TRBD2 (7 bases each). Germline loops: CDR1 SGHRS, CDR2 YFSETQ. The V gene lost 3 bases and the J gene lost 10 bases, with 16 bases spanning the gap. This CDR3 contains 14 residues. CDR3 sequence reads: CASSSRGGLEELFF. The DNA of the CDR3 is TGCGCCAGCAGCTCCAGGGGGGGTTTGGAGGAGCTGTTTTTT. Full variable domain (missing parts from reference TRBV5-1 and TRBJ2-2): KAGVTQTPRYLIKTRGQQVTLSCSPISGHRSVSWYQQTPGQGLQFLFEYFSETQRNKGNFPGRFSGRQFSNSRSEMNVSTLELGDSALYLCASSSRGGLEELFFGEGSRLTVL.

V is TRBV10-3 and J is TRBJ1-3, with D possibly TRBD1 on 5 matching bases. With 3 bases removed from V and 2 bases from J, the gap between germline ends came to 8 bases. This CDR3 spans 14 amino acids. Germline V gene data show CDR1 as ENHRY and CDR2 as SYGVKD. In nucleotides, the CDR3 is TGTGCCATCAGTGATGGCAGGGCTGGAAACACCATATATTTT. As protein: CAISDGRAGNTIYF.

The chain joins TRBV28 to TRBJ2-1, with TRBD2 matching 8 bases. The germline CDR1 and CDR2 sequences are MDHEN and SYDVKM. Germline trimming cut 6 bases from V and 8 bases from J; bases unmatched to any gene: 15. The CDR3 is 16 residues long. CDR3 coding DNA: TGTGCCAGCAGGGGTTTCGCGAGCGGGAGTAGGGATGAGCAGTTCTTC. Translated: CASRGFASGSRDEQFF.

V gene TRBV10-3 combines with J gene TRBJ2-1; D gene unclear. The germline V gene encodes CDR1 ENHRY and CDR2 SYGVKD. The V end was cut by 6 bases, the J end by 3 bases, with 18 bases between. This CDR3 is built from 16 residues. DNA for the CDR3: TGTGCCATCAGCTCCCAAGCTTCTCGCTACTACAATGAGCAGTTCTTC. This encodes CAISSQASRYYNEQFF.

This clone has just a few counts. Here the CDR3 DNA reads TGTGCCAGCAGACTTAGCGGGAGGGCCCGTAGCGAGCAGTACTTC. Protein: CASRLSGRARSEQYF. The chain has TRBV11-2 and TRBJ2-7; 11 nucleotides match TRBD2. J gave up 6 bases and V 6 bases, and 10 bases lay outside the gene matches. CDR3 size: 15 residues. Germline V gives CDR1 SGHAT, CDR2 FQNNGV.

This clone was seen ten or more times. The chain employs TRBV7-9 and TRBJ2-7, with 7 bases identical to TRBD2. This CDR3 contains 14 residues. Germline values: CDR1 SEHNR, CDR2 FQNEAQ (reference sequence). V was pared by 5 bases and J by 0 bases, with 4 bases of the junction left unmatched. In DNA form, the CDR3 reads TGTGCCAGCAGCGCTAGCGGCAGCTCCTACGAGCAGTACTTC. Translation: CASSASGSSYEQYF.

This chain joins TRBV5-8 and TRBJ1-2; D not resolved. CDR3 size: 13 residues. Germline CDR1 and CDR2: SGHTS and YDEGEE. The ends were cut back, 2 bases at V and 1 base at J, with 6 bases in the middle. CDR3 loop: CASSFRSNYGYTF. CDR3 sequence (DNA): TGTGCCAGCAGCTTTCGGAGTAACTATGGCTACACCTTC.